The T cell receptor beta chain described here comes from a study of blood T cell repertoires in COVID-19. Overall study context: The samples span acute and convalescent COVID-19 from the United States, Italy and Spain. T cells, B-cell-depleted T cells, or PBMCs provided the cDNA or gDNA that served as material.

In the authors' workflow: How many nucleated cells were present was estimated from reference gene primer amplification. Produced via immunoSEQ multiplex PCR; TCRdb's table is partial and in-frame only. That table furnishes V, J and clone size, whereas the DNA furnished D and trimming. The sample has some 220,000 clones, 85% seen once. V lost 4 bases and J lost 5; bases outside the gene matches: 3. The CDR3 consists of 14 residues. The germline V gene has CDR1 LGHNA and CDR2 YNFKEQ. The chain combines TRBV4-2 with TRBJ2-1, with TRBD2 identical over 9 bases. The TCR sequence derives from a woman in her fifties or sixties with active or convalescent COVID-19. Material: peripheral blood. CDR3 nucleotides: TGTGCCAGCAGCCCTAGCGGGGTTAACAATGAGCAGTTCTTC. Its translation is CASSPSGVNNEQFF.